One and the same sample provided the 20 T cell receptor beta chains below, sequenced in a study of blood T cell repertoires in COVID-19. Assay used: immunoSEQ multiplex PCR; TCRdb lists only in-frame clones, some missing. This table has 50,000 or so clones, 70% to 90% appearing once. The sequenced sample was peripheral blood. These receptors were taken from a human donor in a cohort sampled during active COVID-19.

The chain couples TRBV19 to TRBJ2-3, with 8 bases lining up with TRBD1. This CDR3 spans 16 amino acids. CDR1 is LNHDA, CDR2 SQIVND, per germline (reference sequence). The ends lost 3 bases at V and 2 bases at J; junction bases unmatched: 7. The CDR3 DNA is TGTGCCAGTAGTATCGGACAGGGCGGGATCACAGATACGCAGTATTTT. Amino acids: CASSIGQGGITDTQYF.

The rearrangement links TRBV5-1 to TRBJ2-3; possible D gene TRBD1, 6 bases. CDR1 is SGHRS and CDR2 is YFSETQ in the germline V gene. The CDR3 is 15 amino acids. With 2 bases removed from V and 3 bases from J, the gap between germline ends came to 13 bases. The CDR3: CASSLGGRGTDTQYF. CDR3 sequence (DNA): TGCGCCAGCAGCTTAGGCGGCAGGGGTACAGATACGCAGTATTTT.

The chain couples TRBV15 to TRBJ2-2, with TRBD2 matching over 7 bases. The CDR3 runs 15 residues. The V and J ends lost 8 bases and 3 bases, in that order; junction bases with no gene match: 9. Per germline, CDR1 LNHNV and CDR2 YYDKDF (reference sequence). CDR3 in amino acids: CATGTGTKYTGELFF. The CDR3 nucleotides read TGTGCCACCGGCACCGGGACTAAGTACACCGGGGAGCTGTTTTTT.

The V and J genes are TRBV6-6 and TRBJ2-1, with D perhaps matching TRBD2 (5 bases). This CDR3 contains 13 residues. CDR1 and CDR2 from the germline V gene are MNHNY and SVGAGI (reference sequence). Trimming pared 4 bases from V and 6 bases from J, leaving 10 bases between. This CDR3 reads CASSSGGLNEQFF. Here the CDR3 DNA reads TGTGCCAGCAGTTCCGGCGGACTCAATGAGCAGTTCTTC.

J is TRBJ2-7 and V is TRBV21-1; the table's D call of TRBD2 was not tested on the DNA. TRBV21-1 represents a pseudogene. The CDR3 totals 18 residues. CDR3 coding DNA: TGTGCCAGCAGCAAACGCCCCCGGGAGAAAAGGCGAAAGGGCGAGCAGTACTTC. This gives the protein CASSKRPREKRRKGEQYF.

The CDR3 region has the DNA TGTGCCAGGGGAACGGGACATCTCTCCTACGAGCAGTACTTC. It yields the protein CARGTGHLSYEQYF. The chain links TRBV19 to TRBJ2-7; D is perhaps TRBD1 (6 bases). Germline V CDR1 and CDR2: LNHDA, SQIVND (reference sequence). The germline V and J ends were trimmed by 9 bases and 0 bases, with 15 bases remaining between them. The CDR3 is 14 residues long.

CDR3 sequence reads: CASSLVRGSGRPSTDTQYF. The CDR3 nucleotides are TGTGCCAGCAGCTTAGTTCGGGGTAGCGGGAGGCCCAGCACAGATACGCAGTATTTT. The rearrangement uses TRBV11-2 and TRBJ2-3; TRBD2 agrees at 10 bases. CDR3 length: 19 residues. Trimming removed 1 base from V and 0 bases from J; junction bases left unmatched: 10. The V gene's germline CDR1 is SGHAT and CDR2 FQNNGV.

The V gene is TRBV19, the J gene TRBJ2-7, with TRBD2 matching over 13 bases. CDR3 size: 16 residues. Germline V gene data show CDR1 as LNHDA and CDR2 as SQIVND (reference sequence). V shed 6 bases, J shed 2 bases, and the junction held 7 bases outside the gene matches. The DNA for the CDR3 is TGTGCCAGTAGACCAGGGACTAGCGGGGCCCCCTACGAGCAGTACTTC. Protein sequence: CASRPGTSGAPYEQYF.

The gene calls are TRBV25-1 and TRBJ1-4; the match to TRBD1 covers 7 bases. CDR1 is MGHDK, CDR2 SYGVNS, per germline. Trimming cost V 5 bases and J 1 base; bases outside gene matches: 7. The CDR3 extends over 16 amino acids. In DNA, the CDR3 is TGTGCCAGCAGTCAGACAGGGCGGGGAACTAATGAAAAACTGTTTTTT. Encoded protein: CASSQTGRGTNEKLFF.

The chain couples TRBV12-5 to TRBJ1-3; D is ambiguous. The CDR3 is 12 residues long. V was shortened by 1 base and J by 7 bases, with 5 bases between the two germline ends. Germline V gene data show CDR1 as LGHNT and CDR2 as FRNRAP. The CDR3 nucleotides read TGTGCTAGTGGTTTGGCCGGGAACACCATATATTTT. This sequence encodes CASGLAGNTIYF.

The chain recombines TRBV6-4 with TRBJ2-2; 8 nucleotides agree with TRBD2. Unmatched junction bases numbered 8, after V lost 2 bases and J lost 3 bases. CDR1 and CDR2 (germline): MRHNA, SNTAGT. The CDR3 runs to 17 residues. CDR3 nucleotide sequence: TGTGCCAGCAGTGACCGTCCGGGACTAGATCACACCGGGGAGCTGTTTTTT. Protein sequence: CASSDRPGLDHTGELFF.

V usage is TRBV6-5 and J usage is TRBJ2-2; a possible D gene is TRBD2 (5 bases). CDR3 length: 16 amino acids. CDR1 MNHEY and CDR2 SVGAGI come from the germline V gene. V was shortened by 2 bases and J by 0 bases, with 10 bases between the two germline ends. This CDR3 is CASSYAQAANTGELFF. CDR3 DNA: TGTGCCAGCAGTTACGCCCAAGCGGCGAACACCGGGGAGCTGTTTTTT.

The CDR3, as DNA: TGTGCCAGCAGTCCCCGGGGCAGGGGGCTGGACGAGCAGTACTTC. Translation: CASSPRGRGLDEQYF. The rearrangement joins TRBV6-5 to TRBJ2-7, with 8 bases identical to TRBD1. The CDR3 length is 15 residues. V gave up 5 bases and J gave up 5 bases; unmatched junction bases: 11. Germline V gene sequence: CDR1 MNHEY, CDR2 SVGAGI.

The rearrangement joins TRBV28 to TRBJ2-7, with D tentatively TRBD1 (6 bases). V shed 4 bases and J shed 3 bases, with 10 bases lying between them. Per the germline V gene, CDR1 is MDHEN and CDR2 is SYDVKM. The CDR3 loop spans 13 amino acids. This CDR3 is CASSSQQGYEQYF. The CDR3 nucleotides read TGTGCCAGCAGTTCCCAACAGGGCTACGAGCAGTACTTC.

V usage is TRBV3-1 (or the pseudogene TRBV3-2) and J usage is TRBJ1-4; 7 bases are shared with TRBD1. J was trimmed by 14 bases and V by 6 bases; bases with no gene match: 9. Germline CDR1 and CDR2: LGHDT and YNNKEL (reference sequence). The CDR3 spans 12 residues. CDR3 amino acids: CASRDRQGTLFF. The CDR3 DNA sequence: TGTGCCAGCAGGGACCGACAGGGAACGCTGTTTTTT.

The V call is TRBV28, the J call TRBJ2-2; 7 bases are a match to TRBD2. The CDR3 totals 16 residues. Germline values: CDR1 MDHEN, CDR2 SYDVKM. The V segment lost 2 bases and the J segment 6 bases; nucleotides outside the gene matches: 9. For the CDR3, the DNA is TGTGCCAGCAGTTTAGCTCGAGCGGGAATAGCCGGGGAGCTGTTTTTT. This codes for CASSLARAGIAGELFF.

The chain couples TRBV18 to TRBJ2-1, with TRBD2 matching over 8 bases. Germline V gene lookup returns CDR1 KGHSH and CDR2 LQKENI. CDR3 length: 16 residues. Unmatched junction bases numbered 12, after V lost 4 bases and J lost 7 bases. CDR3 DNA: TGTGCCAGCTCACGGCGGGGGGACCTCCTTCGGAATGAGCAGTTCTTC. It yields the protein CASSRRGDLLRNEQFF.

J is TRBJ2-1 and V is TRBV28, with D tentatively TRBD1 (5 bases). This CDR3 has 12 residues. The germline CDR1 and CDR2 sequences are MDHEN and SYDVKM. The V gene lost 5 bases and the J gene lost 6 bases, with 8 bases spanning the gap. CDR3 sequence reads: CASSGQINEQFF. The CDR3 DNA reads TGTGCCAGCAGTGGACAAATCAATGAGCAGTTCTTC.

This clone has just one count. J is TRBJ2-1 and V is TRBV7-8; possible D gene TRBD2, 5 bases. CDR3 length: 15 amino acids. The V end was cut by 5 bases, the J end by 9 bases, with 20 bases between. Per the germline V gene, CDR1 is SGHVS and CDR2 is FQNEAQ. CDR3 bases: TGTGCCAGCAGCCCGGGATTACGCCGGGGAAGTGAGCAGTTCTTC. Its translation is CASSPGLRRGSEQFF.

The J gene is TRBJ2-7, the V gene TRBV2, with TRBD1 matching 8 bases. The germline gives CDR1 SNHLY, CDR2 FYNNEI. Germline trimming cut 6 bases from V and 8 bases from J; bases unmatched to any gene: 12. This CDR3 has 14 residues. In DNA, the CDR3 is TGTGCCAGCAGGGACGACGGACAGGGAAGGAAGCAGTACTTC. This translates into CASRDDGQGRKQYF.